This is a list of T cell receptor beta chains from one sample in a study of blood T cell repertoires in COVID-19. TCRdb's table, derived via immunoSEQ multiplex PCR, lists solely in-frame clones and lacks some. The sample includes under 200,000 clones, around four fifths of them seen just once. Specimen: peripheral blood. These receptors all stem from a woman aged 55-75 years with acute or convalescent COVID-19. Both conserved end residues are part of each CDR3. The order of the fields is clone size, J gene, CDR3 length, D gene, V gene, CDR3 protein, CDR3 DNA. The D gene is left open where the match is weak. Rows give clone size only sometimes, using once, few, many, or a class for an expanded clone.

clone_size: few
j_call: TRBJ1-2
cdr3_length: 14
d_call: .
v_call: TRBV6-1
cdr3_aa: CASSEAGGIYGYTF
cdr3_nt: TGTGCCAGCAGTGAAGCGGGAGGGATCTATGGCTACACCTTC

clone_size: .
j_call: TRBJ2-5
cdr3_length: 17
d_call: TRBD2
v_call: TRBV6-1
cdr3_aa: CASSVLVGTTGGGTQYF
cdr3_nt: TGTGCCAGCAGTGTTCTCGTGGGGACTACGGGTGGGGGGACCCAGTACTTC

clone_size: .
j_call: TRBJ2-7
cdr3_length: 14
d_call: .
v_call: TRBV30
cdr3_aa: CARSVQGGGYEQYF
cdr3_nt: TGTGCCCGGAGTGTACAAGGGGGTGGCTACGAGCAGTACTTC

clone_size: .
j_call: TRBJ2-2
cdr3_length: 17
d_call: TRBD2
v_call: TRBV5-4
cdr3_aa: CASSLQSRGTNTGELFF
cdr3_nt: TGTGCCAGCAGCTTGCAATCGCGGGGGACGAACACCGGGGAGCTGTTTTTT

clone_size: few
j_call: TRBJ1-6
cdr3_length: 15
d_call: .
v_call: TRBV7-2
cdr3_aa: CASSLGGGGWSPLHF
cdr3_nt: TGTGCCAGCAGCTTAGGAGGGGGGGGATGGTCACCCCTCCACTTT

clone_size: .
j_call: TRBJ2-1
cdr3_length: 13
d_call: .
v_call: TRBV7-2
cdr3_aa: CASSTLPWNEQFF
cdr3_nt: TGTGCCAGCAGCACCCTACCATGGAATGAGCAGTTCTTC

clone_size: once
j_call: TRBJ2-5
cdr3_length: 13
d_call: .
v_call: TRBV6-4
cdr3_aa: CASEQKYQETQYF
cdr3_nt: TGTGCCAGCGAACAGAAGTACCAAGAGACCCAGTACTTC

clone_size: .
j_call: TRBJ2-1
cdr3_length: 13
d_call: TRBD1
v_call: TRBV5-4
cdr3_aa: CASSLRGTGSKFF
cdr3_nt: TGTGCCAGCAGCTTGAGAGGGACAGGGAGTAAGTTCTTC

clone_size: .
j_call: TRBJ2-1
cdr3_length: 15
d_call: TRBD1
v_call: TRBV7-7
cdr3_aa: CASSLYGQGLDEQFF
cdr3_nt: TGTGCTAGCAGCTTATACGGACAGGGTTTGGATGAGCAGTTCTTC

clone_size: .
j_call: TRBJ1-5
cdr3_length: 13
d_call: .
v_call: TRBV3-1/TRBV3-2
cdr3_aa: CASSSGGVQPQHF
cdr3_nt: TGTGCCAGCAGCTCGGGGGGGGTTCAGCCCCAGCATTTT

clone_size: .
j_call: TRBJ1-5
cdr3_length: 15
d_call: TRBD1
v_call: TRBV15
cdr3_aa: CATSARQGSNQPQHF
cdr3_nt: TGTGCCACCAGCGCCCGACAGGGTAGCAATCAGCCCCAGCATTTT

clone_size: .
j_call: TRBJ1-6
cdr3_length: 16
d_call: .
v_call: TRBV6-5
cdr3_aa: CASSYSQASYNSPLHF
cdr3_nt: TGTGCCAGCAGTTACAGCCAGGCTTCCTATAATTCACCCCTCCACTTT

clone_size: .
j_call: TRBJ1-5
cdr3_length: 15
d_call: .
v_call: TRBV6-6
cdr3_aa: CASRPPSGAYQPQHF
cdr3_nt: TGTGCCAGCAGGCCTCCCTCAGGGGCCTATCAGCCCCAGCATTTT

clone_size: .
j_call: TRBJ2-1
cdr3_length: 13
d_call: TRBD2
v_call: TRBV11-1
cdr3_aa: CASSLTSGGEQFF
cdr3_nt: TGTGCCAGCAGCTTAACTAGCGGGGGTGAGCAGTTCTTC

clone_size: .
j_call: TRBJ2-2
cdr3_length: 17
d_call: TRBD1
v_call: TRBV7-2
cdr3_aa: CASSSYGKQGVTGELFF
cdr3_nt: TGTGCCAGCAGCTCTTACGGGAAACAGGGGGTCACCGGGGAGCTGTTTTTT

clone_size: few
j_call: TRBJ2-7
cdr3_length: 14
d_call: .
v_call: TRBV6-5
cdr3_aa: CASSYSWQTYEQYF
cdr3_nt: TGTGCCAGCAGTTACTCCTGGCAGACCTACGAGCAGTACTTC

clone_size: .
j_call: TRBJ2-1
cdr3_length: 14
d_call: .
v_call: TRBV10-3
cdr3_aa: CAISGELTYNEQFF
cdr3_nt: TGTGCCATCAGTGGAGAACTAACCTACAATGAGCAGTTCTTC

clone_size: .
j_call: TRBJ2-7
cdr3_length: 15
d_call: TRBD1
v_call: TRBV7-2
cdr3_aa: CASSLPGTGGYEQYF
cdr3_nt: TGTGCCAGCAGCTTACCCGGGACAGGGGGCTACGAGCAGTACTTC

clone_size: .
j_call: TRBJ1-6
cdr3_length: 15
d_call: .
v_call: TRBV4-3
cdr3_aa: CASSQADRPYSPLHF
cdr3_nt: TGCGCCAGCAGCCAAGCGGACAGACCCTATTCACCCCTCCACTTT

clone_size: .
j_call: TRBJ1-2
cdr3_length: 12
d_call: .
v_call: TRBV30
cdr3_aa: CAGIKKEGGYTF
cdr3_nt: TGTGCCGGAATCAAAAAGGAGGGAGGCTACACCTTC

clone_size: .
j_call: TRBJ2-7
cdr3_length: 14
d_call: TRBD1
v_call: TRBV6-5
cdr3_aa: CASSITGGRYEQYF
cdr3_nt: TGTGCCAGCAGTATAACAGGGGGCAGGTACGAGCAGTACTTC

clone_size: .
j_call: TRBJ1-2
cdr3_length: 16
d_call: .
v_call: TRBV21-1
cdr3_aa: CASRRTPGQGNYGYTF
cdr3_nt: TGTGCCAGCAGGCGTACCCCGGGACAGGGAAACTATGGCTACACCTTC